This entry lists 22 T cell receptor beta chains sequenced from one sample in a study of T cell responses to AZD1222 COVID-19 vaccine. The protocol was immunoSEQ multiplex PCR, while the TCRdb copy is restricted to in-frame clones and leaves out a portion. The sample consists of under 120,000 clones, 90% to 95% of them appearing once. The sample here was peripheral blood, taken on day 0 of AZD1222 vaccination. The receptors shown here come from an adult in good health.

The chain recombines TRBV7-7 with TRBJ2-7; D ambiguous. The ends were cut back, 7 bases at V and 2 bases at J, with 18 bases in the middle. Per germline, CDR1 SSHAT and CDR2 FNYEAQ (reference sequence). This CDR3 spans 15 amino acids. The CDR3 loop is CASTTHLPRAYEQYF. Written as DNA, the CDR3 is TGTGCCAGCACCACTCATCTGCCCCGGGCCTACGAGCAGTACTTC.

The chain has TRBV28 and TRBJ2-3; no reliable D call. CDR3 size: 11 residues. Germline V gene data show CDR1 as MDHEN and CDR2 as SYDVKM. Trimming took 4 bases from V and 3 from J, leaving 2 bases between them. The CDR3 nucleotides read TGTGCCAGCAGTTCAACAGATACGCAGTATTTT. Its protein product is CASSSTDTQYF.

The V call is TRBV28, the J call TRBJ1-3; tentatively, D is TRBD1 (6 bases). The V gene's germline CDR1 is MDHEN and CDR2 SYDVKM. V gave up 6 bases and J gave up 0 bases, with 15 bases separating them. CDR3 length: 16 residues. Here the CDR3 DNA reads TGTGCCAGCAGCCTGACAGGAGTAGCCTCTGGAAACACCATATATTTT. Amino acids: CASSLTGVASGNTIYF. The full variable domain, in which reference TRBV28 and TRBJ1-3 provide the parts outside the CDR3, is DVKVTQSSRYLVKRTGEKVFLECVQDMDHENMFWYRQDPGLGLRLIYFSYDVKMKEKGDIPEGYSVSREKKERFSLILESASTNQTSMYLCASSLTGVASGNTIYFGEGSWLTVV.

The chain links TRBV19 to TRBJ1-1, with D tentatively TRBD1 (5 bases). Trimming cost V 7 bases and J 2 bases, with 17 bases left between them. The CDR3 is 15 residues long. CDR1 and CDR2 from the germline V gene are LNHDA and SQIVND (reference sequence). The CDR3, as DNA: TGTGCCAGTAACAGCCGCGGGGGAGGAAACACTGAAGCTTTCTTT. Protein sequence: CASNSRGGGNTEAFF.

In this sample, this clone turned up once. The rearrangement joins TRBV9 to TRBJ2-5, with D possibly called TRBD1 or TRBD2 (5 bases each). CDR3 size: 14 residues. With 2 bases removed from V and 3 bases from J, the gap between germline ends came to 11 bases. Germline V lookup: CDR1 SGDLS, CDR2 YYNGEE. CDR3 bases: TGTGCCAGCAGCGTGGGAGACAGCAAAGAGACCCAGTACTTC. Amino acids: CASSVGDSKETQYF.

The chain couples TRBV6-5 to TRBJ1-2; D may be TRBD1 (5 bases). Per germline, CDR1 MNHEY and CDR2 SVGAGI. V was trimmed by 5 bases and J by 5 bases, leaving 18 bases between them. The CDR3 loop spans 15 amino acids. The CDR3 DNA follows: TGTGCCAGCAGTACCACATTCTTGGGGCCTTATGGCTACACCTTC. As protein: CASSTTFLGPYGYTF.

The CDR3 loop reads CASSLGAGAANIQYF. The CDR3, as DNA: TGTGCCAGCAGCTTAGGGGCGGGAGCGGCGAACATTCAGTACTTC. This rearrangement joins TRBV7-2 to TRBJ2-4; 7 bases align to TRBD2. Per the germline V gene, CDR1 is SGHTA and CDR2 is FQGNSA. The CDR3 has 15 residues. V lost 1 base, J lost 7 bases, and 7 bases stayed unmatched.

V usage is TRBV3-1 (or the pseudogene TRBV3-2) and J usage is TRBJ1-6, with unresolved D. The ends were cut back, 5 bases at V and 3 bases at J, with 11 bases in the middle. The germline V gene has CDR1 LGHDT and CDR2 YNNKEL (reference sequence). The CDR3 has 15 amino acids. The CDR3 is CASSNSFSYNSPLHF. CDR3 DNA sequence: TGTGCCAGCAGCAACTCTTTCAGCTATAATTCACCCCTCCACTTT.

The chain employs TRBV20-1 and TRBJ1-3, with D hard to call. This CDR3 has 13 amino acids. Germline CDR1 and CDR2: DFQATT and SNEGSKA (reference sequence). Trimming removed 3 bases from V and 0 bases from J, with 6 bases in between. The CDR3 region is CSASPFSGNTIYF. In DNA form, the CDR3 reads TGCAGTGCTAGTCCATTCTCTGGAAACACCATATATTTT.

The chain joins TRBV19 to TRBJ2-5, with D tentatively TRBD1 (6 bases). This CDR3 contains 14 residues. Germline CDR1 reads LNHDA; CDR2 reads SQIVND (reference sequence). The V end was cut by 6 bases, the J end by 1 base, with 12 bases between. CDR3 residues: CASSPRTAQETQYF. Written as DNA, the CDR3 is TGTGCCAGTAGCCCTCGGACAGCCCAAGAGACCCAGTACTTC. Combining the CDR3 with reference TRBV19 and TRBJ2-5 gives the whole variable domain DGGITQSPKYLFRKEGQNVTLSCEQNLNHDAMYWYRQDPGQGLRLIYYSQIVNDFQKGDIAEGYSVSREKKESFPLTVTSAQKNPTAFYLCASSPRTAQETQYFGPGTRLLVL.

This chain joins TRBV24-1 and TRBJ2-3; D unclear. The length of the CDR3 is 13 residues. V lost 6 bases to trimming and J lost 4 bases, with 10 bases between them. CDR1 and CDR2 from the germline V gene are KGHDR and SFDVKD. The CDR3: CATSRPGADTQYF. CDR3 coding DNA: TGTGCCACCAGTCGGCCAGGCGCAGATACGCAGTATTTT.

The CDR3 sequence: CASSTGNREAFF. The CDR3 bases are TGTGCCAGCAGTACCGGAAACAGGGAAGCTTTCTTT. J is TRBJ1-1 and V is TRBV6-2 or TRBV6-3; a weak D match, TRBD1 (5 bases). Trimming cost V 5 bases and J 8 bases, with 12 bases left between them. This CDR3 is built from 12 residues. Germline values: CDR1 MNHEY, CDR2 SVGEGT.

This sequence joins TRBV18 and TRBJ1-6, with D possibly matching TRBD1 (5 bases). The CDR3 is made up of 19 amino acids. V lost 4 bases to trimming and J lost 0 bases, with 19 bases between them. Germline V gives CDR1 KGHSH, CDR2 LQKENI. The CDR3 region is CASSRQGLLTSSYNSPLHF. In nucleotides, the CDR3 is TGTGCCAGCTCACGCCAGGGATTACTGACGAGCTCCTATAATTCACCCCTCCACTTT.

The chain uses TRBV28 and TRBJ1-5; 12 nucleotides match TRBD1. The CDR3 consists of 20 residues. Germline V gives CDR1 MDHEN, CDR2 SYDVKM. Trimming at V came to 2 bases and at J to 1 base, leaving 12 bases not matched to a gene. This chain's CDR3 is CASSLPGQGAWGLSNQPQHF. The CDR3 region has the DNA TGTGCCAGCAGTTTACCGGGACAGGGGGCGTGGGGATTGAGCAATCAGCCCCAGCATTTT.

J is TRBJ2-7 and V is TRBV21-1; TRBD2 reflects the table's D call only, with no check against the DNA. TRBV21-1 corresponds to a pseudogene. This CDR3 has 16 residues. The CDR3 bases are TGTGCCAGCAGCAAAGCACAGGGAGGGGGAGCTTACGAGCAGTACTTC. This translates into CASSKAQGGGAYEQYF.

In this sample, this clone turned up a few times. The rearrangement joins TRBV30 to TRBJ1-2; weak D call: TRBD1 (5 bases). The length of the CDR3 is 15 residues. Germline V gene sequence: CDR1 GTSNPN, CDR2 SVGIG (reference sequence). Trimming left V 0 bases short and J 4 bases short, with 15 bases between. CDR3 in DNA: TGTGCCTGGAGTGTAGGTCAGGGCCTTGCCTATGGCTACACCTTC. This translates into CAWSVGQGLAYGYTF. The variable domain in full, with the rest retrieved from reference TRBV30 and TRBJ1-2, is SQTIHQWPATLVQPVGSPLSLECTVEGTSNPNLYWYRQAAGRGLQLLFYSVGIGQISSEVPQNLSASRPQDRQFILSSKKLLLSDSGFYLCAWSVGQGLAYGYTFGSGTRLTVV.

The chain carries TRBV7-9 and TRBJ1-1; D is uncertain. The CDR3 extends over 14 amino acids. Germline V gene data show CDR1 as SEHNR and CDR2 as FQNEAQ (reference sequence). Trimming left V 3 bases short and J 5 bases short, with 13 bases between. The CDR3 nucleotides read TGTGCCAGCAGCTTCGGAGGGATGGTAACTGAAGCTTTCTTT. It yields the protein CASSFGGMVTEAFF.

The rearrangement uses TRBV11-3 and TRBJ2-1; no definite D call. V dropped 6 bases and J dropped 6 bases, with 15 bases sitting between them. From germline, CDR1 is SGHNT and CDR2 YENEEA. The CDR3 length is 14 residues. CDR3 in DNA: TGTGCCAGCAGTCCAGTGGCTGGATCCAATGAGCAGTTCTTC. This sequence encodes CASSPVAGSNEQFF.

The chain employs TRBV11-3 and TRBJ1-5; no reliable D call. From germline, CDR1 is SGHNT and CDR2 YENEEA. The V gene lost 1 base and the J gene lost 7 bases, with 11 bases spanning the gap. The CDR3 is 14 amino acids. CDR3 coding DNA: TGTGCCAGCAGCTTAGTTACGATTTTCCAGCCCCAGCATTTT. Translating it yields CASSLVTIFQPQHF.

The chain's CDR3 is CASSVGYLGPANSPLHF. The DNA of the CDR3 is TGTGCCAGCAGCGTAGGATATCTGGGGCCAGCGAATTCACCCCTCCACTTT. The chain couples TRBV9 to TRBJ1-6, with a tentative D call TRBD1 (5 bases). V lost 0 bases and J 7 bases, leaving 17 bases between the germline ends. From germline, CDR1 is SGDLS and CDR2 YYNGEE. CDR3 length equals 17 residues.

As for this clone: The junction shows a germline mismatch at one end, possibly a read error. The chain joins TRBV29-1 to TRBJ2-1, with 16 bases lining up with TRBD2. This CDR3 region has 14 residues. Germline V gene sequence: CDR1 SQVTM, CDR2 ANQGSEA. This CDR3 reads CSVDMGLAGGPSVF. DNA for the CDR3: TGCAGCGTTGACATGGGACTAGCGGGAGGGCCCTCGGTCTTC.

V and J are TRBV28 and TRBJ1-5; D uncertain. Trimming stripped 8 bases from V and 4 bases from J, with 18 bases between. The CDR3 consists of 15 residues. The germline V gene has CDR1 MDHEN and CDR2 SYDVKM. CDR3 residues: CASVPSGSQNQPQHF. In DNA form, the CDR3 reads TGTGCCAGCGTACCCTCCGGGTCCCAAAATCAGCCCCAGCATTTT.